The clone carrying this T cell receptor beta chain was recorded a few times. The sample's time point: after dendritic cell vaccination, including at tumor progression/relapse. PBMC were collected before vaccination, two weeks after the third vaccination, and at progression. The method was immunoSEQ multiplex PCR; TCRdb's version includes in-frame clones alone and lacks a portion of them. The sample has around 87,000 clones, less than 90% seen once. This entry belongs to a study of glioma-infiltrating T cells after dendritic cell vaccination. Germline CDR1 SNHLY, CDR2 FYNNEI. The CDR3 extends over 15 amino acids. After removal of 6 bases from V and 8 bases from J, the junction contained 10 bases not matched to a gene.

Here the sequenced sample was blood, taken after dendritic cell vaccination. The clonotype originates from a human donor with glioblastoma. The rearrangement uses TRBV2 and TRBJ1-4; the match to TRBD1 covers 9 bases. CDR3 amino acids: CASRVDRGNYEKLFF. Here the CDR3 DNA reads TGTGCCAGCAGAGTAGACAGGGGGAATTACGAAAAACTGTTTTTT. The whole variable domain, remainder taken from reference TRBV2 and TRBJ1-4, is EPEVTQTPSHQVTQMGQEVILRCVPISNHLYFYWYRQILGQKVEFLVSFYNNEISEKSEIFDDQFSVERPDGSNFTLKIRSTKLEDSAMYFCASRVDRGNYEKLFFGSGTQLSVL.